A single sample gave rise to the 8 T cell receptor beta chains below, sequenced in a study of beta chain features in type 1 diabetes. Whole-study results and caveats: People with Type 1 diabetes carried modestly yet significantly shorter TCRB CDR3s in all four CD4+ subsets.

No cognate antigen is known for these TCRs. The isolated RNA, all of it, was reverse transcribed, so expressed TCRB transcripts were what got sequenced. Some clones are missing from TCRdb's copy, which holds only in-frame ones; the method was immunoSEQ multiplex PCR. The table has about 650,000 clones, approximately 13% seen once; the top ten hold around 0.12%. Sequenced: naive CD4+ T cells from blood. The receptors derive from a man in his thirties or forties with type 1 diabetes.

The V gene is TRBV9, the J gene TRBJ1-4, with D possibly TRBD1 on 5 matching bases. Germline CDR1 reads SGDLS; CDR2 reads YYNGEE. The CDR3 extends over 15 amino acids. V shed 0 bases and J shed 4 bases, with 10 bases lying between them. CDR3 residues: CASSVDPRDNEKLFF. The CDR3 DNA follows: TGTGCCAGCAGCGTAGACCCCAGGGATAATGAAAAACTGTTTTTT.

This chain joins TRBV10-3 and TRBJ1-2, with 11 bases that match TRBD1. The trim removed 3 bases at V and 0 bases at J, leaving 3 bases unmatched. This CDR3 contains 16 residues. Germline V CDR1 and CDR2: ENHRY, SYGVKD. In nucleotides, the CDR3 is TGTGCCATCAGTGAAGAGGGACAGGGGGCTAACTATGGCTACACCTTC. The encoded protein is CAISEEGQGANYGYTF.

This clone was seen only a few times. The chain couples TRBV9 to TRBJ2-5, with D hard to call. Germline CDR1 is SGDLS and CDR2 is YYNGEE. V gave up 0 bases and J gave up 5 bases, with 14 bases separating them. The CDR3 covers 15 residues. The DNA for the CDR3 is TGTGCCAGCAGCGTAGAACCCCAAGTAGGCGAGACCCAGTACTTC. This encodes CASSVEPQVGETQYF.

The chain uses TRBV10-3 and TRBJ2-5; the D is unclear. This CDR3 has 15 amino acids. CDR1 and CDR2 from the germline V gene are ENHRY and SYGVKD. The V end was cut by 3 bases, the J end by 2 bases, with 13 bases between. The CDR3 sequence: CAISDIKEYQETQYF. In DNA form, the CDR3 reads TGTGCCATCAGTGATATTAAGGAGTATCAAGAGACCCAGTACTTC.

The V gene is TRBV13, the J gene TRBJ2-7, with 10 bases that match TRBD2. The CDR3 runs to 14 residues. The J segment lost 2 bases and the V segment lost 6 bases, leaving 4 bases of the junction unmatched. Germline-derived CDR1 and CDR2 are PRHDT and FYEKMQ (reference sequence). The CDR3: CASRSSGGAYEQYF. The CDR3 DNA is TGTGCCAGCAGGTCTAGCGGGGGAGCCTACGAGCAGTACTTC.

A few counts support this clone. The chain combines TRBV11-2 with TRBJ2-4; D is perhaps TRBD1 (6 bases). V lost 3 bases and J lost 4, with 7 bases in between. This CDR3 spans 13 amino acids. Germline V lookup: CDR1 SGHAT, CDR2 FQNNGV. For the CDR3, the DNA is TGTGCCAGCAGCTTTGACAGGAAAAACATTCAGTACTTC. This codes for CASSFDRKNIQYF.

There are a few counts of this clone. The chain recombines TRBV11-3 with TRBJ2-5; 10 nucleotides match TRBD1. This CDR3 spans 13 amino acids. V dropped 5 bases and J dropped 6; count of bases not matched to a gene: 3. CDR1 is SGHNT and CDR2 is YENEEA in the germline V gene. The chain's CDR3 is CASSRDRGKTQYF. The CDR3 nucleotides are TGTGCCAGCAGCCGGGACAGGGGAAAGACCCAGTACTTC.

This sequence joins TRBV5-1 and TRBJ2-7; D is perhaps TRBD1 or TRBD2 (5 bases each). Germline CDR1 reads SGHRS; CDR2 reads YFSETQ. The CDR3 runs to 12 residues. Trimming left V 2 bases short and J 5 bases short, with 8 bases between. This CDR3 reads CASSFGTNEQYF. DNA for the CDR3: TGCGCCAGCAGCTTCGGGACGAACGAGCAGTACTTC.